This passage covers 12 T cell receptor beta chains from one sample sequenced in a study of blood T cells in healthy people across ages (dated by TCRdb to the mid-2010s). Libraries were made using 5' RACE. TCRdb names Illumina HiSeq 2500 as the instrument used. A second PCR of about 6 to 12 cycles was performed with a sample-barcoded 5' primer and a J-beta primer mix. TCRdb reanalyzed the raw reads on its own, using fastp at Q25 for trimming and MiXCR for clone calling, and kept in-frame beta chains. Each CDR3 protein appears once, grouped with its most common genes and DNA. For this sample the table gives fewer than 600,000 distinct CDR3 sequences, of which about 27% were detected only once. Of the sample, about 3.3% is held by the ten largest clones. The same sample was also studied in work on T cells of mothers and their children.

The specimen was blood. These receptors originate from a boy younger than 10 in good health.

This rearrangement joins TRBV7-2 to TRBJ2-3, with 10 bases that match TRBD2. This CDR3 has 16 amino acids. Germline assignment: CDR1 SGHTA and CDR2 FQGNSA. V lost 5 bases, J lost 4 bases, and 9 bases stayed unmatched. The DNA for the CDR3 is TGTGCCAGCAGCCAAGGACTAGCGGCGTTCTCAGATACGCAGTATTTT. As protein: CASSQGLAAFSDTQYF. Full variable domain (remainder filled in from reference TRBV7-2 and TRBJ2-3): GAGVSQSPSNKVTEKGKDVELRCDPISGHTALYWYRQSLGQGLEFLIYFQGNSAPDKSGLPSDRFSAERTGGSVSTLTIQRTQQEDSAVYLCASSQGLAAFSDTQYFGPGTRLTVL.

This clonotype turned up a few times. The chain carries TRBV7-3 and TRBJ1-2, with unresolved D. Germline values: CDR1 SGHTA, CDR2 FQGTGA. The CDR3 covers 14 residues. V gave up 5 bases and J gave up 5 bases, with 15 bases separating them. DNA for the CDR3: TGTGCCAGCAGCCTCCGAATTGCGGATTATGGCTACACCTTC. Encoded protein: CASSLRIADYGYTF.

This clonotype came up a few times. The CDR3 spells CASSLAPGYGYTF. In DNA, the CDR3 is TGTGCCAGCAGCTTAGCGCCTGGTTATGGCTACACCTTC. The rearrangement joins TRBV7-3 to TRBJ1-2, with unresolved D. The CDR3 consists of 13 residues. Germline V CDR1 and CDR2: SGHTA, FQGTGA. The V end lost 2 bases, the J end lost 5 bases, and 9 bases lay between the germline ends.

Ten or more counts support this clonotype. The rearrangement joins TRBV5-1 to TRBJ1-2; 8 nucleotides line up with TRBD1. Germline V lookup: CDR1 SGHRS, CDR2 YFSETQ. J was trimmed by 0 bases and V by 2 bases; bases with no gene match: 9. CDR3 length equals 17 residues. CDR3 DNA sequence: TGCGCCAGCAGCTTCGGACAGGGTGGACCTTCTAACTATGGCTACACCTTC. Amino acids: CASSFGQGGPSNYGYTF. Drawing the rest from reference TRBV5-1 and TRBJ1-2, the complete variable domain is KAGVTQTPRYLIKTRGQQVTLSCSPISGHRSVSWYQQTPGQGLQFLFEYFSETQRNKGNFPGRFSGRQFSNSRSEMNVSTLELGDSALYLCASSFGQGGPSNYGYTFGSGTRLTVV.

The V call is TRBV28, the J call TRBJ1-2; D possibly corresponds to TRBD1 (5 bases). The CDR3 is 12 amino acids. Germline CDR1 MDHEN, CDR2 SYDVKM. V lost 6 bases and J 8 bases, leaving 13 bases between the germline ends. CDR3 in amino acids: CASRPGPGGYTF. The CDR3 nucleotides read TGTGCCAGCAGACCGGGGCCGGGGGGCTACACCTTC.

This clonotype was counted a few times. The chain couples TRBV12-3 or TRBV12-4 to TRBJ1-2; D is possibly TRBD1 (6 bases). The CDR3 sequence is 13 residues long. V lost 8 bases to trimming and J lost 0 bases, with 10 bases between them. CDR3 bases: TGTGCCAGCTCTACAGGGTCTAACTATGGCTACACCTTC. Translating gives CASSTGSNYGYTF.

CDR3 nucleotide sequence: TGCGCCAGCAGCTTGGCGACCGGGACGCGAAGCACAGATACGCAGTATTTT. It yields the protein CASSLATGTRSTDTQYF. The chain joins TRBV5-1 to TRBJ2-3; D might be TRBD1 or TRBD2, each matching 5 bases. The CDR3 runs 17 residues. Trimming took off 0 bases at V and 0 bases at J, with 14 bases between the two ends. CDR1 SGHRS and CDR2 YFSETQ come from the germline V gene.

DNA for the CDR3: TGTGCCAGCAGCGTACTTCCGGGACTAGCGGGACTTAGCACAGATACGCAGTATTTT. It specifies CASSVLPGLAGLSTDTQYF. The gene calls are TRBV7-3 and TRBJ2-3; 13 bases fit TRBD2. V dropped 5 bases and J dropped 0; count of bases not matched to a gene: 11. The CDR3 runs 19 residues. Germline values: CDR1 SGHTA, CDR2 FQGTGA.

Concerning this clonotype itself: Compared with germline, one end of the junction differs, possibly owing to a read error. V is TRBV19 and J is TRBJ1-2, with TRBD1 matching 8 bases. CDR1 is LNHDA, CDR2 SQIVND, per germline (reference sequence). CDR3 length equals 12 residues. The CDR3 loop is CASTRTGFGYTF. The CDR3 nucleotides read TGCGCCAGTACCAGGACAGGGTTTGGCTACACCTTC.

This clonotype turned up a few times. The chain is built from TRBV24-1 and TRBJ1-4; 7 positions agree with TRBD1. V lost 4 bases and J lost 3; bases outside the gene matches: 10. The CDR3 spans 17 residues. Germline lookup yields CDR1 KGHDR and CDR2 SFDVKD. CDR3 bases: TGTGCCACCAGTGAGGAAGGCAGGGGGGCTCCTAATGAAAAACTGTTTTTT. It translates to CATSEEGRGAPNEKLFF.

In this sample, this clonotype turned up many times. V is TRBV20-1 and J is TRBJ1-1; D call uncertain. Germline V lookup: CDR1 DFQATT, CDR2 SNEGSKA (reference sequence). V gave up 0 bases and J gave up 5 bases, with 13 bases separating them. This CDR3 spans 14 amino acids. The CDR3 DNA reads TGCAGTGCTAGAGAAGCCTTACCCGCAACTGAAGCTTTCTTT. Translating gives CSAREALPATEAFF.

This clonotype was counted once. The chain combines TRBV7-6 with TRBJ2-7; 9 bases map to TRBD1. The CDR3 spans 18 residues. Germline loops: CDR1 SGHVS, CDR2 FNYEAQ. Trimming cost V 0 bases and J 0 bases; bases outside gene matches: 9. The CDR3 sequence is CASSLALPGQGSSYEQYF. CDR3 coding DNA: TGTGCCAGCAGCTTAGCACTCCCGGGACAGGGATCCTCCTACGAGCAGTACTTC.